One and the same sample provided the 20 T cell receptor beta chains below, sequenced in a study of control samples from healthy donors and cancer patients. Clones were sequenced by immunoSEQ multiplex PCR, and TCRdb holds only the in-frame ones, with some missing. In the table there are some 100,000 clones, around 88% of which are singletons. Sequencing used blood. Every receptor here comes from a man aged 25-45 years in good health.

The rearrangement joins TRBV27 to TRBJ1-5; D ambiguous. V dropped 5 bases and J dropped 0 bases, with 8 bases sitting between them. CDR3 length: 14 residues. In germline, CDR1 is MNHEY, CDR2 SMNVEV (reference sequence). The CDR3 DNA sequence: TGTGCCAGCAGTGGAGACGGTAGCAATCAGCCCCAGCATTTT. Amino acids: CASSGDGSNQPQHF.

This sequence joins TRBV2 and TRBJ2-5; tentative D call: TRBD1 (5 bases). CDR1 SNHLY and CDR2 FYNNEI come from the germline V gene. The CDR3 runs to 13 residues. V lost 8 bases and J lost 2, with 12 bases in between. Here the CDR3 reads CASGRQLQETQYF. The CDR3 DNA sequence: TGTGCCAGCGGCCGACAGCTACAAGAGACCCAGTACTTC.

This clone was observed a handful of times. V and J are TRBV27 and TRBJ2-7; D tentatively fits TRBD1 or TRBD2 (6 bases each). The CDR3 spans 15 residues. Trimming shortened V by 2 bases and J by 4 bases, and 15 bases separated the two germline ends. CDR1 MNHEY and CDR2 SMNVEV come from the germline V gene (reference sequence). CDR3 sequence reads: CASSLKSGAGYEQYF. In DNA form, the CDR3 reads TGTGCCAGCAGTTTAAAATCAGGGGCGGGGTACGAGCAGTACTTC.

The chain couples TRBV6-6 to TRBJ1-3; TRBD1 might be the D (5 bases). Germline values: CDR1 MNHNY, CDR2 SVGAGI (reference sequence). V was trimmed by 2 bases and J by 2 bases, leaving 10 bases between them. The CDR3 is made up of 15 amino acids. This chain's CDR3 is CASSYRAGTGNTIYF. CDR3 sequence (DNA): TGTGCCAGCAGTTACAGGGCAGGGACTGGAAACACCATATATTTT.

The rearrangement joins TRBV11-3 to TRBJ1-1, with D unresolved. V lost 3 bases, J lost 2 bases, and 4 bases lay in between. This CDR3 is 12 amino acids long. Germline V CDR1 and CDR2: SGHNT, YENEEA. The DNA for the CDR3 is TGTGCCAGCAGCTTCGAAAACACTGAAGCTTTCTTT. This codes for CASSFENTEAFF.

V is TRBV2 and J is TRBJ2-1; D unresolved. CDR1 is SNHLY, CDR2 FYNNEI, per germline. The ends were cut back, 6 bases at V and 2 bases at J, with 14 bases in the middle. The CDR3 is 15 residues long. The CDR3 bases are TGTGCCAGCAGCGCTGGACGGTTAACCTACAATGAGCAGTTCTTC. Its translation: CASSAGRLTYNEQFF.

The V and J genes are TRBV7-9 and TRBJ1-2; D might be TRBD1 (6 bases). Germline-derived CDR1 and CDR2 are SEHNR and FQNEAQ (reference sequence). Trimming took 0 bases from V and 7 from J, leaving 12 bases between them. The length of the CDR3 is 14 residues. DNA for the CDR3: TGTGCCAGCAGCTTAGCAGTGGACAGTTTTGGCTACACCTTC. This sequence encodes CASSLAVDSFGYTF.

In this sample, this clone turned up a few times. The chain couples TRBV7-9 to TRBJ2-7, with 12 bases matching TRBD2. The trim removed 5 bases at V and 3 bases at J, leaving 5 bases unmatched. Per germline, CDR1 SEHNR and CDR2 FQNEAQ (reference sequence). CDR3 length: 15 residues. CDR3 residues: CASSQTSGRSYEQYF. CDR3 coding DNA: TGTGCCAGCAGCCAGACTAGCGGGAGAAGCTACGAGCAGTACTTC.

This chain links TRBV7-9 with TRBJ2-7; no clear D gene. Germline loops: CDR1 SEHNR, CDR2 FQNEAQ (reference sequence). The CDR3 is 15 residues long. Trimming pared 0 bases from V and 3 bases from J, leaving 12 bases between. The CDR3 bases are TGTGCCAGCAGCTTAGCACCCCTGCAACACTACGAGCAGTACTTC. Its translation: CASSLAPLQHYEQYF.

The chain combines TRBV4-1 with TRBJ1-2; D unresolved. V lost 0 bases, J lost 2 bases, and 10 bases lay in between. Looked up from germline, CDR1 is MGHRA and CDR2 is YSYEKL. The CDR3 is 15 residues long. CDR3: CASSQDPAGNYGYTF. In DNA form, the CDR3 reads TGCGCCAGCAGCCAAGATCCAGCAGGAAACTATGGCTACACCTTC.

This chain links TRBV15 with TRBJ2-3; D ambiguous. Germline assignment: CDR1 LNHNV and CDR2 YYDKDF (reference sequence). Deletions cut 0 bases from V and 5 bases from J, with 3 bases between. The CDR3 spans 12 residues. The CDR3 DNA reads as TGTGCCACCAGCAGAGATCGAGATACGCAGTATTTT. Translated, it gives CATSRDRDTQYF.

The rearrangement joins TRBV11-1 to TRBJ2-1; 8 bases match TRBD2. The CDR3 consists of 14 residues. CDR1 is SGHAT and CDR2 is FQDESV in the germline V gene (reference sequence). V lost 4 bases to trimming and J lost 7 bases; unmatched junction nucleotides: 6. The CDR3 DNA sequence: TGTGCCAGCAGCTCTGGACTAGCTTCTAATGAGCAGTTCTTC. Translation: CASSSGLASNEQFF.

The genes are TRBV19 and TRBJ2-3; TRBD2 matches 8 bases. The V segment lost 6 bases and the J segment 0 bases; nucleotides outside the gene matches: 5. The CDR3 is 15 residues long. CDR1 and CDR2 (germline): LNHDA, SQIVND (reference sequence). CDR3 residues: CASSYSGTSTDTQYF. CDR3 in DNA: TGTGCCAGTAGCTATAGCGGGACAAGCACAGATACGCAGTATTTT.

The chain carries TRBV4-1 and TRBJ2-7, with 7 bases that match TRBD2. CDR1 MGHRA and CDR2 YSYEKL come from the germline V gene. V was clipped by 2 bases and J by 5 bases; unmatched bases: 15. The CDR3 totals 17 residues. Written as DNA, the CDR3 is TGCGCCAGCAGCCAATACTCCGCGGACGGAGCGGGAAACGAGCAGTACTTC. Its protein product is CASSQYSADGAGNEQYF.

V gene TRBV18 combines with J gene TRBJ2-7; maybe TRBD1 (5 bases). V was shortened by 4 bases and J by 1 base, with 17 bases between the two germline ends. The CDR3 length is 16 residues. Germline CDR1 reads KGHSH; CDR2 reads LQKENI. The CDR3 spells CASSQSESQVSYEQYF. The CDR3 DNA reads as TGTGCCAGCTCACAATCAGAATCACAGGTTTCCTACGAGCAGTACTTC.

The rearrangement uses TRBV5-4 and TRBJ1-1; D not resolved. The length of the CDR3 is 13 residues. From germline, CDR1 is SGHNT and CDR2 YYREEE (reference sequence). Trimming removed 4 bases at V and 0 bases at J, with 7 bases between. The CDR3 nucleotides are TGTGCCAGCAGCCTAACAGTGAACACTGAAGCTTTCTTT. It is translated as CASSLTVNTEAFF.

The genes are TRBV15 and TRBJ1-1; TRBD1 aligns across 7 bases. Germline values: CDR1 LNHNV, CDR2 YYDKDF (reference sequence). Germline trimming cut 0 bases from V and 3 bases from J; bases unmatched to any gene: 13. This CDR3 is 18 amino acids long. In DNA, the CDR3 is TGTGCCACCAGCAGAGATGGGGCCAGGGGGAAGGAGGACACTGAAGCTTTCTTT. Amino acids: CATSRDGARGKEDTEAFF.

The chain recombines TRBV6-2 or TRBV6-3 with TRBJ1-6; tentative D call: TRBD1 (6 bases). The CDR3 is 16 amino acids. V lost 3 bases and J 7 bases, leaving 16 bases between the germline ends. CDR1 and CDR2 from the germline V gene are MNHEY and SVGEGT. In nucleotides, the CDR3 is TGTGCCAGCAGTTATAGTCGGACAGCTCTAAATTCACCCCTCCACTTT. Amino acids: CASSYSRTALNSPLHF.

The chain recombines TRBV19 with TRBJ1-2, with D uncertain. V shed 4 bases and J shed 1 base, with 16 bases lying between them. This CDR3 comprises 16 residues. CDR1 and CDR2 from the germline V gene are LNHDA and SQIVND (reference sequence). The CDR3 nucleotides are TGTGCCAGTAGTAGTCAGGCCTCTGTCCTTAACTATGGCTACACCTTC. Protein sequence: CASSSQASVLNYGYTF.

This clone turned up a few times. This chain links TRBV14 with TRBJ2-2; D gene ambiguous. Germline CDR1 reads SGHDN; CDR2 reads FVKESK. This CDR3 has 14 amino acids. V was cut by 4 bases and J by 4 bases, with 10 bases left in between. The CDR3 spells CASSPSPGTGELFF. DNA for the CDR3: TGTGCCAGCAGCCCTAGTCCGGGCACCGGGGAGCTGTTTTTT.